The sample holds a few counts of the clone carrying this TCR beta chain. As yet, its antigen is unknown. This record belongs to a study of blood T cells in healthy people across ages. Findings and caveats of the study: Age brought a roughly linear fall in TCR beta diversity measured per million T cells.

Primed by a sample-barcoded 5' primer and a J-beta primer mix, a second PCR proceeded for 7 to 11 cycles. Every sample gave at least 2.5 million paired-end reads containing CDR3. TCRdb re-called the 5' RACE reads with MiXCR, one entry per CDR3 protein. The table records approximately 680,000 distinct CDR3 sequences, about 30% of them present only once. V lost 0 bases, J lost 6 bases, and 8 bases lay in between. Per the germline V gene, CDR1 is LGHNA and CDR2 is YNFKEQ. The CDR3 is 14 amino acids. The chain couples TRBV4-2 to TRBJ2-2; D may match TRBD1 or TRBD2 (6 bases each). The sequence derives from a woman at least 80 years old in good health. Sequenced material: blood. The CDR3 loop is CASSQDRGPGELFF. For the CDR3, the DNA is TGTGCCAGCAGCCAAGACCGGGGGCCCGGGGAGCTGTTTTTT.